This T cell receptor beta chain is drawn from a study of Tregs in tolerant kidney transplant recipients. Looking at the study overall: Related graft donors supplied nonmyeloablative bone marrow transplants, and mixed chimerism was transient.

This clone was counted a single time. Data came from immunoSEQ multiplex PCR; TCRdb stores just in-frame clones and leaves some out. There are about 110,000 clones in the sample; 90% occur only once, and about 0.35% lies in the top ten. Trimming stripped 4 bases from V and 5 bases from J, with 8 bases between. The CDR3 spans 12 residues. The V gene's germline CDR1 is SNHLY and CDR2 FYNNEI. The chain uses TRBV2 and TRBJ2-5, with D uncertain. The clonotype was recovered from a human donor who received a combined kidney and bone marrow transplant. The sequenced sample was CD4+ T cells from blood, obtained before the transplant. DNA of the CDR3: TGTGCCAGCAGTGGGCTAGTGGAGACCCAGTACTTC. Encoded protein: CASSGLVETQYF.